This TCR beta chain was sequenced in a study of cytotoxic CD8 clonotypes in ibrutinib-treated CLL. The wider study: Results showed approximately 25 partial and 2 complete responses; following median 68 months, approximately 15 remained remitted, roughly 12 advanced. Findings and caveats of the study: Baseline clonality, above age-matched healthy donor levels, tracked circulating CD8+ T-cell counts. Clonality was elevated at ibrutinib response and had returned toward baseline at progression. Public clonotypes occurred uncommonly; on treatment, they contracted or remained stable.

The CDR3 covers 15 residues. Looked up from germline, CDR1 is LNHDA and CDR2 is SQIVND (reference sequence). The V end lost 6 bases, the J end lost 3 bases, and 17 bases lay between the germline ends. As regards this clone: Its specificity is unknown.

Data came from immunoSEQ multiplex PCR; TCRdb stores just in-frame clones and leaves some out. The table records some 140,000 clones, 85% to 95% of them present only once. Material: PBMCs, obtained after 12 months of ibrutinib treatment. The chain uses TRBV19 and TRBJ1-2; possible D gene TRBD1, 6 bases. The clonotype originates from a human donor with chronic lymphocytic leukemia. The CDR3 bases are TGTGCCAGTAGCAACGACAGGTTGGGAGACTATGGCTACACCTTC. Encoded protein: CASSNDRLGDYGYTF.